Only a few counts were recorded for the clone carrying this T cell receptor beta chain. Its antigen is undetermined. An end of the junction differs from the germline gene, which may be a read error. Together with a sample-barcoded 5' primer, a J-beta primer mix was included in a second PCR lasting about 6 to 11 cycles. From the 5' RACE reads, TCRdb called clonotypes with MiXCR, one entry per CDR3 protein. The data hold some 1.7 million distinct CDR3 sequences, with roughly 30% observed a single time. The data derive from a study of blood T cells in healthy people across ages. Findings and caveats of the study: A strong correlation between TCR beta diversity and naive T cell percentage was seen.

Each donor was a healthy Caucasian individual from Russia, aged roughly 6 to 100. Per sample, extraction of total RNA gave at least 5.5 micrograms in every case. Looked up from germline, CDR1 is SGHAT and CDR2 is FQNNGV. The CDR3 consists of 13 residues. The clonotype comes from a woman aged 25 to 39 in good health. V gene TRBV11-2 combines with J gene TRBJ2-4; TRBD2 matches at 8 bases. The specimen was blood. CDR3: CVSSPVREGIQYF. CDR3 bases: TGTGTCAGCAGCCCGGTACGGGAGGGCATTCAGTACTTC.